This T cell receptor (beta chain) was profiled in a study of cytomegalovirus exposure and HLA in healthy donors (dated by TCRdb to about 2017). In terms of the full investigation: An earlier analysis of 587 of the donors reported about 300 Gb of sequence data and approximately 120 million unique TCR beta sequences obtained from around 180 million T cells. Approximately 310 gigabases of sequencing data and tens of millions of unique TCR sequences were included in an early release covering under 650 HLA-typed donors. The genetic ancestry cluster associated with self-reported Caucasian donors included 70% to 85% of the 398 genotyped donors. The study was designed to test whether signatures of past pathogen exposure could be identified by cataloging public T cell receptors. The study used immunosequencing to profile the T cell repertoires of approximately 640 subjects and linked those repertoires to cytomegalovirus serostatus. In addition to the first cohort of several hundred subjects, a separate validation cohort of 130 or so different subjects was used. The study combined high-throughput TCR immunosequencing, statistical association of individual TCRs with disease status, and machine learning to predict cytomegalovirus infection status. A later analysis re-analyzed previously published TCR beta repertoires from 666 donors and added high-resolution HLA genotyping to study TCR occurrence patterns. Rather than drawing on any new phenotypic data, the later analysis identified candidate immune exposures from TCR beta sequences and the way those sequences occurred across donors. To decide whether each TCR beta V gene segment behaved as functional or pseudogenic, an earlier analysis of approximately 590 of the donors relied on high-throughput TCR beta sequencing. Donor age, sex, ethnicity and CMV serostatus were collected together with the repertoire data. A later genetic analysis used genome-wide SNP genotypes for about 65% of the 666 donors, treating that subset as a discovery cohort. All discovery cohort repertoires had been generated on a single sequencing platform. Both class I and class II loci were covered by HLA typing, at four-digit resolution. The number of typed donors differed by locus: roughly 629-640 for A, B, C, DRB1 and DQB1; approximately 530 for DQA1; approximately 600 for DPA1; and around 470 for DPB1. Because of strong linkage in the cohort, roughly five DR-DQ haplotypes were treated as single units for association and clustering. Among around 400 genotyped donors of the cohort, an average of approximately 200,000 unique TCR beta nucleotide sequences was sequenced per donor, of which 15% to 20% were non-productive. General study outcomes and caveats: According to the authors, the approach could potentially be generalized to other disease states and immunological phenotypes. The cohort was sequenced for TCR beta chains only, and without alpha or paired-chain data the features that could be detected were limited. The presence/absence analyses assumed that sequencing depth was roughly uniform across donors, and that assumption may not be true. The classifier was reported to diagnose cytomegalovirus status with high specificity and sensitivity in both the original and validation cohorts. According to a later genetic analysis, donors in an Asian-associated ancestry cluster had fewer N-insertions in productive TCRs than the approximately 650-donor mean. Correlated functional status among segregating V segments might reflect linkage disequilibrium, but an unknown experimental factor could not be ruled out. Immune exposure information for the cohort was limited to CMV serostatus. A later analysis found that TCR association rates varied across HLA loci, with DRB1 alleles showing the most associated TCRs and HLA-C alleles the fewest. Because HLA typing was missing for some donors at each locus, association tests included only the typed subset. Most TCR sequences were observed very rarely across donors, whereas some public TCRs were present in many individuals. In a later analysis, several top co-occurrence clusters were reported to appear linked to parvovirus B19, influenza, CMV and Epstein-Barr virus. Strong co-occurrence of HLA alleles, especially DR and DQ, made assigning TCR associations to individual alleles difficult. Some IMGT-functional V segments, including TRBV6-2 and TRBV6-3, could not be told apart with the 87-base-pair reads, so those segments were excluded. In the study, around 160 TCR beta chains were listed as associated with cytomegalovirus. A later genetic analysis associated a missense DCLRE1C variant with V-gene and J-gene trimming of TCR beta chains, and an independent cohort replicated the association. In an earlier analysis of about 550 of the donors, most TCR beta V segments were observed in productive rearrangements about 87% or about 30% of the time, broadly matching IMGT annotations. The sequencing pipeline was judged likely to have produced a cluster of highly shared sequence variants as a technical artifact. A later analysis found that most CMV-associated TCR beta chains appeared HLA-restricted, with HLA associations seemingly driven largely by CMV exposure. Because counts were too low, roughly 17 rarely observed V segments, including chromosome 9 orphons, were left out of the earlier analysis of 587 of the donors. A later analysis found that HLA-associated TCR beta chains were more clonally expanded and had lower generation probabilities than equally common non-associated chains. Three of the identified cytomegalovirus-associated TCR beta chains were confirmed in vitro to be specific for cytomegalovirus antigens. A further reported finding was that TCR beta sequences accurately predicted the HLA-A and HLA-B alleles for most subjects in the first cohort. In a later analysis, around 17,000 TCR beta sequences were associated with specific HLA alleles at a false discovery rate of 0.05.

The cohort consisted of 600 to 700 healthy bone marrow donors. All cohort members were sampled while nominally healthy, although unrecorded immune exposures were likely present. The donor tested CMV seronegative, placing the donor among the 350 to 400 seronegative members of the cohort. A peripheral blood sample was collected from each donor, and TCR beta sequencing was performed on peripheral blood mononuclear cells. Genomic DNA was extracted from the blood cell samples with the Qiagen DNeasy Blood Extraction Kit. V ends up 4 bases short and J 7 bases short, with an unmatched junction base count of 2. Spanning cysteine to phenylalanine, the CDR3 consists of 14 amino acids. Of the read, only the CDR3 DNA is kept; its 42 bases are in frame from base 1. From the germline V gene, CDR1 is MDHEN and CDR2 is SYDVKM. Library generation was performed with the immunoSEQ multiplex PCR assay. For the multiplex PCR, a mixture combining 60 forward primers for TCR Vbeta segments and 13 reverse primers for TCR Jbeta segments was used. A multiplex PCR assay on genomic DNA amplified the CDR3 region of rearranged TCR beta genes. On the Illumina HiSeq System, the amplified TCR beta libraries were sequenced as 87-base-pair reads. The original pipeline was this. In a later analysis, some 80 million unique TCR beta chains were counted across the approximately 640 repertoires, and roughly 11 million of these chains were shared by at least two donors. To remove PCR and sequencing errors, raw reads were error-corrected and collapsed into unique sequences using a nearest-neighbor algorithm that merged closely related sequences. To assign V, D and J gene segments, CDR3 sequences were aligned to IMGT reference sequences. Each retained sequence needed at least a six-nucleotide match to both a V gene segment and a J gene segment. Rearrangements were called productive when the CDR3 lacked stop codons and stayed in frame with V and J; all others were non-productive. Following IMGT convention, CDR3 was defined as the stretch from the second conserved V-encoded cysteine up to the conserved J-encoded phenylalanine. The earlier analysis of 587 of the donors excluded sequences that lacked an unambiguous match to a single V gene segment. An earlier analysis of approximately 590 of the donors classified V segments as functional when productive rearrangements were above 56.7% and as segregating when the standard deviation between donors was above 5%. A statistical classification framework was developed to diagnose cytomegalovirus status using the catalog of TCR beta chain sequences. A later analysis assigned V and J genes by comparing TCR nucleotide sequences with IMGT/GENE-DB human TR gene sequences. A later analysis assigned CDR3 sequences and most-parsimonious VDJ recombination scenarios with the TCRdist pipeline. In a later analysis, each TCR beta chain was defined by its CDR3 amino acid sequence together with its V-gene family, and reads lacking a unique V-gene family were excluded. In a later analysis, fewer than 600 highly shared, low-generation-probability nucleotide sequences were removed to address suspected cross-contamination and a sequencing artifact. In a later analysis, a clonal expansion index was calculated for each public chain from normalized within-repertoire ranks of inferred template counts. In a later analysis, generation probabilities were computed with a VDJ recombination model fitted to out-of-frame rearrangements, and the resulting probabilities were checked against IGoR. A later analysis scored TCR-TCR, TCR-HLA and TCR-CMV co-occurrence with hypergeometric tests, applying a repertoire-size bias correction to TCR pairs. False discovery rates were estimated in a later analysis by permuting HLA or CMV assignments 20 times. A later analysis grouped co-occurring TCRs with DBSCAN, adding TCRdist sequence similarity when clustering within HLA-allele-positive subsets. For co-occurrence clustering, repertoires with fewer than 30,000 or more than 120,000 public chains were excluded, along with roughly 5 repertoires with anomalous nucleotide sharing. In its TCRdb copy, this immuneACCESS table keeps in-frame sequences only and misses some clones. Where compared with another copy, unresolved V genes explain less than half of these, and the others have no known cause. V and J calls and clone size follow that table, whereas D and trimming were derived from the DNA. The table of this sample itemizes over 55,000 clones. The ten largest clonotypes hold about 4% of the sample.

A word on this clone: Its antigen specificity is not known.

Sequenced: PBMCs. The source of this sequence is a male donor in good health and CMV-seronegative. The rearrangement combines TRBV28 with TRBJ1-6, and TRBD1 aligns with 9 junction nucleotides. The CDR3 has the sequence CASSSGQGNSPLHF. The DNA sequence is TGTGCCAGCAGTTCGGGACAGGGAAATTCACCCCTCCACTTT.